This T cell receptor (beta chain) appears in the sequencing data of a study of T cell repertoires in cytomegalovirus infection (dated by TCRdb to 2018 to 2020). For context, the study as a whole: Because public TCR beta signatures pointed to carriage of CMV infection together with the matching HLA type, the HLA type of each donor mattered for the analysis. Study-level results and caveats: In both this cohort and an independent roughly 350-donor cohort, the cumulative frequency of public TCR beta family members distinguished carriers of CMV infection plus the relevant HLA type. The ex vivo response was dominated by HLA-C-restricted CMV-specific TCR beta clonotypes, which also provided the single most frequent clonotype in two of eight donors.

Sequencing relied on an Illumina HiSeq 1500. Clones were called with MiXCR by TCRdb after fastp trimmed the public reads at Q25, and only in-frame beta chains were retained. Every CDR3 protein is listed once, alongside the most common genes and DNA of its rows. Recorded for this sample are roughly 300,000 distinct CDR3 sequences; about 25% of them occurred a single time. The ten largest clones capture more than 11% of the sample. This clonotype was seen ten or more times. The antigen this receptor binds is unknown. It has no much larger one-base neighbor in the sample; base qualities were not kept. For CDR1 and CDR2, the germline V gene lists SGHTA and FQGNSA. Including the terminal cysteine and phenylalanine, the CDR3 comprises 13 residues. Just CDR3 DNA is preserved here, 39 bases in frame from base 1. Trimming removed 4 bases from V and 3 bases from J, leaving 10 bases between the germline ends.

The sequenced sample consisted of PBMCs. The rearranged chain carries TRBV7-2 and TRBJ2-7; the D call could be TRBD1 or TRBD2, with each sharing 5 bases. This sequence originates from a human donor in good health (CMV status not recorded). Some clones in this sample may be carry-over from other donors' samples. The CDR3 protein: CASSSRDGYEQYF. The bases are TGTGCCAGCAGCTCACGGGACGGCTACGAGCAGTACTTC.